These T cell receptor beta chains were read from a single sample in a study of T cell changes during pregnancy in multiple sclerosis. Produced via immunoSEQ multiplex PCR; TCRdb's table is partial and in-frame only. The data contain about 18,000 clones, 84% of them seen just once; the ten biggest clones take up around 17%. The sequenced sample was CD8+ T cells from peripheral blood mononuclear cells, obtained in the third trimester of pregnancy. These receptors were obtained from a female donor in good health, enrolled as a control in a pregnancy study. CDR3s include the opening cysteine and the closing phenylalanine or tryptophan. A D gene is named only where the DNA matches it firmly. The size field is filled for only some rows; it gives once, few, many or a size class.

DNA,CDR3,V,D,size,J
TGTGCCAGCAGCCCGACAGGGGGTACGTACGAGCAGTACTTC,CASSPTGGTYEQYF,TRBV6-5,TRBD1,many,TRBJ2-7
TGCAGCGTCGCCTCAGGGGCCAATGGCTACACCTTC,CSVASGANGYTF,TRBV29-1,.,.,TRBJ1-2
TGTGCCAGCAGCGTAGAGGGTAGCGGGCCAAATGAGCAGTTCTTC,CASSVEGSGPNEQFF,TRBV9,TRBD2,.,TRBJ2-1
TGCGCCAGCAGCCAAGGGGGAGGCTCCCAAGAGACCCAGTACTTC,CASSQGGGSQETQYF,TRBV4-1,.,.,TRBJ2-5
TGTGCCAGCAGCCTGCATACAGATTACGAGCAGTACTTC,CASSLHTDYEQYF,TRBV11-2,.,.,TRBJ2-7
TGTGCCAGCAGCTTCTTTCCCGGTTACGAGCAGTACTTC,CASSFFPGYEQYF,TRBV5-6,.,.,TRBJ2-7
TGTGCCAGCAGTCCCACAATAGCGGGGTACCGTCCGTTCTTC,CASSPTIAGYRPFF,TRBV27,TRBD2,.,TRBJ2-1
TGTGCCAGCAGTTTTGGGACAGGGGGGGACTACGAGCAGTACTTC,CASSFGTGGDYEQYF,TRBV27,TRBD1,.,TRBJ2-7
TGTGCCATCAGTGATCGTCTCTCGGGGTTAACTGAAGCTTTCTTT,CAISDRLSGLTEAFF,TRBV10-3,.,.,TRBJ1-1
TGTGCCTGGAGTGTCAATGTGAACACTGAAGCTTTCTTT,CAWSVNVNTEAFF,TRBV30,.,few,TRBJ1-1
TGTGCCAGCAGCCCTTCGGACAGTTACGAGCAGTACTTC,CASSPSDSYEQYF,TRBV11-2,.,few,TRBJ2-7
TGCAGTGCTCGGGGCGGGGGTGAGCAGTTCTTC,CSARGGGEQFF,TRBV20-1,TRBD2,.,TRBJ2-1
TGTGCCTGGGGAACTAGCGGGAGTGAGAATGAGCAGTTCTTC,CAWGTSGSENEQFF,TRBV30,TRBD2,once,TRBJ2-1
TGTGCCAGTAGTCCCGGACAGGGAGTGTACACTGAAGCTTTCTTT,CASSPGQGVYTEAFF,TRBV19,TRBD1,.,TRBJ1-1
TGCGCCAGCACACTAGCGGGGGGGGCAGATACGCAGTATTTT,CASTLAGGADTQYF,TRBV10-2,TRBD2,.,TRBJ2-3
TGTGCCAGCAGCTTATGGAGCGGGAGTTACAATGAGCAGTTCTTC,CASSLWSGSYNEQFF,TRBV7-9,TRBD2,.,TRBJ2-1
TGCAGCGTTGAAGATTGGGGGGGGAATAATGAAAAACTGTTTTTT,CSVEDWGGNNEKLFF,TRBV29-1,.,.,TRBJ1-4
TGTGCCAGCAGCAAAGCGGAGGAAAATAATGGCTACACCTTC,CASSKAEENNGYTF,TRBV21-1,.,.,TRBJ1-2
TGTGCCAGCAGTGAAGGGGTAGCGGGTGGGAATGAGCAGTTCTTC,CASSEGVAGGNEQFF,TRBV2,TRBD2,once,TRBJ2-1
TGTGCCAGCAGTTTAACAGTGACCCAAGCCACAGATACGCAGTATTTT,CASSLTVTQATDTQYF,TRBV27,.,.,TRBJ2-3
TGCGCCAGCAGCTTGGTTGGTAGCGGGAGGACCGACAATGAGCAGTTCTTC,CASSLVGSGRTDNEQFF,TRBV5-1,TRBD2,once,TRBJ2-1
TGTGCCAGCAGCGTAGCTAGGACAGCGAACACTGAAGCTTTCTTT,CASSVARTANTEAFF,TRBV9,.,.,TRBJ1-1
TGTGCCTGGAGTGTCGGGACAGGGAGGGCAGATACGCAGTATTTT,CAWSVGTGRADTQYF,TRBV30,TRBD1,.,TRBJ2-3
TGCGCCAGCAGCCAAGAGGCAGGGGTGAGGACTGAAGCTTTCTTT,CASSQEAGVRTEAFF,TRBV4-3,.,.,TRBJ1-1
TGTGCCAGCAGCTTAGCGCTTCGCCTACCGATGGCTGAAGCTTTCTTT,CASSLALRLPMAEAFF,TRBV7-9,.,.,TRBJ1-1
TGTGCCAGCAGCCGGGATGGGTCGGGTGGCTACACCTTC,CASSRDGSGGYTF,TRBV7-9,.,once,TRBJ1-2
TGTGCCAGCAGCGCTGGGGACAGAACGAACACCGGGGAGCTGTTTTTT,CASSAGDRTNTGELFF,TRBV9,TRBD1,.,TRBJ2-2
TGCGCCAGCAGTGAGGAGGCGGGGGGGCACGGGTATGGCTACACCTTC,CASSEEAGGHGYGYTF,TRBV10-2,.,.,TRBJ1-2
TGTGCCAGCAGCTCTCGACAGGGGACCTATTCACCCCTCCACTTT,CASSSRQGTYSPLHF,TRBV13,TRBD1,.,TRBJ1-6
TGTGCCAGCAGTTTTATCGACAGGTCCTACGAGCAGTACTTC,CASSFIDRSYEQYF,TRBV6-5,.,.,TRBJ2-7
TGTGCCAGTAGTATGTGGGGCGGGGGCGATGAGCAGTTCTTC,CASSMWGGGDEQFF,TRBV19,.,.,TRBJ2-1
TGCAGCGTGTCAGACAGGGAAGGCTACACCTTC,CSVSDREGYTF,TRBV29-1,TRBD1,.,TRBJ1-2
TGTGCCAGCAGTGCCCCCCTAGCGGGGGGGCCTGGGCACAATGAGCAGTTCTTC,CASSAPLAGGPGHNEQFF,TRBV6-1,TRBD2,.,TRBJ2-1
TGCGCCAGCAGCCACATACAGGGTCGAAACGGCTACACCTTC,CASSHIQGRNGYTF,TRBV4-1,.,few,TRBJ1-2
TGTGCCAGCGGGGAGCAGGGGGACGAGCAGTACTTC,CASGEQGDEQYF,TRBV6-7,TRBD1,.,TRBJ2-7
TGTGCCACCAGCGTAGGACCCGGGCCCAGCGGGGGCTACACCTTC,CATSVGPGPSGGYTF,TRBV15,.,.,TRBJ1-2
TGTGCCAGCAGCCTCACGTCGGGATCCGGAAACACCATATATTTT,CASSLTSGSGNTIYF,TRBV6-5,.,.,TRBJ1-3
TGCGCCAGCAGCTTAGCGGGAACCGACTACAATGAGCAGTTCTTC,CASSLAGTDYNEQFF,TRBV5-1,TRBD2,.,TRBJ2-1
TGCGCCAGCAGCCAAGATGGGACAGACTACGAGCAGTACTTC,CASSQDGTDYEQYF,TRBV4-3,TRBD1,.,TRBJ2-7
TGTGCCAGCTCACAGCGGGAGGGATCCTACGAGCAGTACTTC,CASSQREGSYEQYF,TRBV18,TRBD2,.,TRBJ2-7
TGTGCCAGCAGTCCCCGGGGGACTCAAGAAGAAGCTTTCTTT,CASSPRGTQEEAFF,TRBV6-5,.,.,TRBJ1-1
TGTGCCAGCAGCTTAGATTTTAGTACCGGGGAGCTGTTTTTT,CASSLDFSTGELFF,TRBV11-2,.,.,TRBJ2-2
TGCGCCAGCAGCCAAGTGCTAGCGGGGGGGCTGAACACCGGGGAGCTGTTTTTT,CASSQVLAGGLNTGELFF,TRBV4-3,TRBD2,.,TRBJ2-2
TGTGCCAGCAGTCCCGGGTCGAGCTCCTACAATGAGCAGTTCTTC,CASSPGSSSYNEQFF,TRBV6-5,.,.,TRBJ2-1
TGTGCCAGCTCACCGACAGAAAGCAGCCCCTACGAGCAGTACTTC,CASSPTESSPYEQYF,TRBV18,.,.,TRBJ2-7